This entry describes one T cell receptor beta chain. This record belongs to a study of blood T cells in healthy people across ages. Germline V CDR1 and CDR2: SGHVS, FNYEAQ. The CDR3 sequence is 15 residues long. PCR was performed a second time for roughly 6 to 12 cycles using a sample-barcoded 5' primer and a J-beta primer mix. Each CDR3 protein gets one entry after TCRdb re-called the 5' RACE reads with MiXCR. The sample has 1,800,000 or so distinct CDR3 sequences; about 39% are singletons. The rearrangement joins TRBV7-6 to TRBJ2-4; D possibly matches TRBD1 or TRBD2 (6 bases each). The J call may not be correct, given that the DNA end is closer to TRBJ2-7. This sequence was found in a human donor in good health. The sample consisted of blood. CDR3 coding DNA: TGTGCCAGCACGTTAACGGAGGGGGGTAGCTACGAGCAGTACTTC. Its translation: CASTLTEGGSYEQYF.